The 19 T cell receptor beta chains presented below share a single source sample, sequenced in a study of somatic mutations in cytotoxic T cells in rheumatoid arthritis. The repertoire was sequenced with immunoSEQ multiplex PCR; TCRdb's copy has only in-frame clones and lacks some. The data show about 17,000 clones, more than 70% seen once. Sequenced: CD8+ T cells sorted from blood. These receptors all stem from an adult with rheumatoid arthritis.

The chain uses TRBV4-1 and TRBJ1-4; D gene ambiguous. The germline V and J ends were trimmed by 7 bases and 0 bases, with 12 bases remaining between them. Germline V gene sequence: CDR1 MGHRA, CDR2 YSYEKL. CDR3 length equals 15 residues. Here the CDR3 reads CASNTEGATNEKLFF. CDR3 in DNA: TGCGCCAGCAACACAGAGGGCGCAACTAATGAAAAACTGTTTTTT.

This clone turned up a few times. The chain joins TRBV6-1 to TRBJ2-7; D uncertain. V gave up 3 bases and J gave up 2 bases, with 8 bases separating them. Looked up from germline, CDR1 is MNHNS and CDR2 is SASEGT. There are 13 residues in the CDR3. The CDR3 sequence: CASSEVSTYEQYF. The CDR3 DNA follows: TGTGCCAGCAGTGAGGTCAGCACCTACGAGCAGTACTTC.

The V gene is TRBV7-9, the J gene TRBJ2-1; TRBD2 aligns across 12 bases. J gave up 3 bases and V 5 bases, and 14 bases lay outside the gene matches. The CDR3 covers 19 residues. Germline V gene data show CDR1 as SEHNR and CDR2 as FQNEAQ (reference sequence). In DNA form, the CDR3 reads TGTGCCAGCAGCCCTGAGGCTAGCGGGGGGGAGTTAGGCTACAATGAGCAGTTCTTC. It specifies CASSPEASGGELGYNEQFF. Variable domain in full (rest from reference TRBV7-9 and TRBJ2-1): DTGVSQNPRHKITKRGQNVTFRCDPISEHNRLYWYRQTLGQGPEFLTYFQNEAQLEKSRLLSDRFSAERPKGSFSTLEIQRTEQGDSAMYLCASSPEASGGELGYNEQFFGPGTRLTVL.

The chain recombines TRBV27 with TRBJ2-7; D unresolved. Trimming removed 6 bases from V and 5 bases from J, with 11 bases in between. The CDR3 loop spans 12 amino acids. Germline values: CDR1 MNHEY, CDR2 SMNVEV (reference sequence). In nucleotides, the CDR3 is TGTGCCAGCAGGAACACAGTGCACGAGCAGTACTTC. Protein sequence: CASRNTVHEQYF.

CDR3 in DNA: TGTGCCAGCAGTGCCCCGGACAGGGTCGGAACTGAAGCTTTCTTT. Translated, it gives CASSAPDRVGTEAFF. The genes are TRBV27 and TRBJ1-1; 8 nucleotides agree with TRBD1. Germline V gene lookup returns CDR1 MNHEY and CDR2 SMNVEV (reference sequence). The J segment lost 5 bases and the V segment lost 5 bases, leaving 10 bases of the junction unmatched. The CDR3 extends over 15 amino acids.

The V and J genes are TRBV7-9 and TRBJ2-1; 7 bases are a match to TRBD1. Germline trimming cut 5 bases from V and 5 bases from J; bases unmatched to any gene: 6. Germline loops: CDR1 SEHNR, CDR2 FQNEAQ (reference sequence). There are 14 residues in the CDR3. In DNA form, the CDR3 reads TGTGCCAGCAGCCCGCGACAGGGACACAATGAGCAGTTCTTC. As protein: CASSPRQGHNEQFF.

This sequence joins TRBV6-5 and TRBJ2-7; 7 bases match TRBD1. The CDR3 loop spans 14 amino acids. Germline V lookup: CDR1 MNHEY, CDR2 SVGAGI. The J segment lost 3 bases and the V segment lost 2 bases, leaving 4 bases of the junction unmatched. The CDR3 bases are TGTGCCAGCAGTTACGGGCAGGGGGTCTACGAGCAGTACTTC. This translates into CASSYGQGVYEQYF.

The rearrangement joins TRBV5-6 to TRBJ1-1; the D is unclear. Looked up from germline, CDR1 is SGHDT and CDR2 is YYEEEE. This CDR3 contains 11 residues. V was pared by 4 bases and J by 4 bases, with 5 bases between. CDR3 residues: CASSMGTEAFF. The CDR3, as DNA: TGTGCCAGCAGCATGGGCACTGAAGCTTTCTTT.

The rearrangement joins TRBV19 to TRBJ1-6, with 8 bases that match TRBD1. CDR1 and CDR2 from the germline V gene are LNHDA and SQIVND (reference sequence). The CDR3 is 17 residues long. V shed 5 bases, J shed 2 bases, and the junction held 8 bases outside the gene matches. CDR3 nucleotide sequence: TGTGCCAGTAGTCCCGACAGGGGAGAGGCCTATAATTCACCCCTCCACTTT. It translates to CASSPDRGEAYNSPLHF.

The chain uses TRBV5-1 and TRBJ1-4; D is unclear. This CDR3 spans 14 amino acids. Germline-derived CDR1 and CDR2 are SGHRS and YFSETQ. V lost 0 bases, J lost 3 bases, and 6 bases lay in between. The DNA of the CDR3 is TGCGCCAGCAGCTTGGAAACAGCTAATGAAAAACTGTTTTTT. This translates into CASSLETANEKLFF. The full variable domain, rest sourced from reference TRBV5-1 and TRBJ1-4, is KAGVTQTPRYLIKTRGQQVTLSCSPISGHRSVSWYQQTPGQGLQFLFEYFSETQRNKGNFPGRFSGRQFSNSRSEMNVSTLELGDSALYLCASSLETANEKLFFGSGTQLSVL.

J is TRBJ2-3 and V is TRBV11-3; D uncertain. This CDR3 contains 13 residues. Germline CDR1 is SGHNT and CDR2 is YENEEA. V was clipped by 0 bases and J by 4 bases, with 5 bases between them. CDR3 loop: CASSLEGSDTQYF. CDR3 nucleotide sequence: TGTGCCAGCAGCTTAGAAGGTTCAGATACGCAGTATTTT.

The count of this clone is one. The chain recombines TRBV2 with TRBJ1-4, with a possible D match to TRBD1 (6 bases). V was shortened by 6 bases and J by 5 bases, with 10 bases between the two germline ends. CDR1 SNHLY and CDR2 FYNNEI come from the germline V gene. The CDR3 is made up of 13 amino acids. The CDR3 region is CASRGHLNEKLFF. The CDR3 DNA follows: TGTGCCAGCAGGGGACACCTCAATGAAAAACTGTTTTTT.

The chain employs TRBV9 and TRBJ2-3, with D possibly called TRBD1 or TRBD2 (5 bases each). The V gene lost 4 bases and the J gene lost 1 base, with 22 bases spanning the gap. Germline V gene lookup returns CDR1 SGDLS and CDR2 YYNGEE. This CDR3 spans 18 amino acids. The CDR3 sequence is CASSLSSGIMGRTDTQYF. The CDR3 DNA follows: TGTGCCAGCAGCCTTTCCTCCGGGATTATGGGGCGCACAGATACGCAGTATTTT.

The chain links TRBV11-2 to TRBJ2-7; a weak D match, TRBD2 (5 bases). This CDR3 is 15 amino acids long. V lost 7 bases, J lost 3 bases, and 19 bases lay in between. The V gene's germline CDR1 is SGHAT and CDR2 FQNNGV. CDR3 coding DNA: TGTGCCAGCACCTCCGAGGTTTCGGAGGTCTACGAGCAGTACTTC. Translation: CASTSEVSEVYEQYF. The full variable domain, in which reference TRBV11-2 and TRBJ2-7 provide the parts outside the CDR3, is EAGVAQSPRYKIIEKRQSVAFWCNPISGHATLYWYQQILGQGPKLLIQFQNNGVVDDSQLPKDRFSAERLKGVDSTLKIQPAKLEDSAVYLCASTSEVSEVYEQYFGPGTRLTVT.

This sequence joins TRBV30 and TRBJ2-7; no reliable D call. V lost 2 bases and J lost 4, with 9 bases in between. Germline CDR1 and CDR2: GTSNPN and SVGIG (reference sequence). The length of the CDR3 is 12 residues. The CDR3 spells CAWSTRLYEQYF. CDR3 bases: TGTGCCTGGAGTACCCGACTTTACGAGCAGTACTTC.

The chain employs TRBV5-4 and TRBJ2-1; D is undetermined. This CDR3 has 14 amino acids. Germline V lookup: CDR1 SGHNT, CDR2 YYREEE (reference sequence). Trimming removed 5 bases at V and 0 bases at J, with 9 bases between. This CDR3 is CASSGFGSYNEQFF. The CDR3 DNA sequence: TGTGCCAGCAGTGGGTTCGGCTCCTACAATGAGCAGTTCTTC.

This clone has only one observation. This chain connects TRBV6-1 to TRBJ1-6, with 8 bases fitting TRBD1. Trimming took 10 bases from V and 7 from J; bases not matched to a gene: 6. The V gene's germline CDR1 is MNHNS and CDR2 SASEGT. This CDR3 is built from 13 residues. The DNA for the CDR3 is TGTGCCACTTCGGACAGGGTCAATTCACCCCTCCACTTT. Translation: CATSDRVNSPLHF.

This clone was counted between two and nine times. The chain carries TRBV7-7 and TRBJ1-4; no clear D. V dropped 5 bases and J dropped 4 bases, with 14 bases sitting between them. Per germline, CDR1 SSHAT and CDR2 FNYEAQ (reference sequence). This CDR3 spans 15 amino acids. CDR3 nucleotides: TGTGCCAGCAGCCCTCGCGGGCGGGGTAATGAAAAACTGTTTTTT. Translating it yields CASSPRGRGNEKLFF. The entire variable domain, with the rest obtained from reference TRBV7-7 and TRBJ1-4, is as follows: GAGVSQSPRYKVTKRGQDVTLRCDPISSHATLYWYQQALGQGPEFLTYFNYEAQPDKSGLPSDRFSAERPEGSISTLTIQRTEQRDSAMYRCASSPRGRGNEKLFFGSGTQLSVL.

The DNA of the CDR3 is TGTGCCAGCACCCCTGGGGGGGCGCATGGGGAGGGGCAGTACTTC. Its protein product is CASTPGGAHGEGQYF. The chain is built from TRBV27 and TRBJ2-7, with a possible D match to TRBD2 (7 bases). Germline CDR1 and CDR2: MNHEY and SMNVEV (reference sequence). V shed 7 bases and J shed 9 bases, with 25 bases lying between them. This CDR3 has 15 amino acids.